The next 16 T cell receptor beta chains were all read from a single sample in a study of T cells in Graves' hyperthyroidism and ophthalmopathy. Amplified TCR beta CDR3 regions came from RNA transcripts. The primer set for the first-round RT-PCR of the TCR CDR3 was HTBI. Via MiXCR, TCRdb re-called the multiplex PCR reads, giving one row per CDR3 protein. In the table there are approximately 610,000 distinct CDR3 sequences, about 15% of which are singletons. Sequencing was carried out using blood. Receptor source: a woman aged 40 to 50 with Graves' ophthalmopathy.

The sample holds many counts of this clonotype. The chain has TRBV19 and TRBJ2-5; 14 bases align to TRBD2. V was pared by 4 bases and J by 5 bases, with 3 bases of the junction left unmatched. The CDR3 runs 15 residues. Germline CDR1 reads LNHDA; CDR2 reads SQIVND (reference sequence). The CDR3 DNA reads as TGTGCCAGTAGTACGCGACTAGCGGGAGGGGAGACCCAGTACTTC. Translation gives CASSTRLAGGETQYF.

This clonotype was found many times. The chain couples TRBV25-1 to TRBJ2-5; the match to TRBD2 covers 11 bases. Germline CDR1 MGHDK, CDR2 SYGVNS. V was clipped by 2 bases and J by 5 bases; unmatched bases: 10. CDR3 length: 17 residues. The CDR3 DNA is TGTGCCAGCAGTGAAGGGCGACTAGCGGGAACGGGGGAGACCCAGTACTTC. This codes for CASSEGRLAGTGETQYF.

This chain joins TRBV6-1 and TRBJ1-5, with 7 bases fitting TRBD1. In germline, CDR1 is MNHNS, CDR2 SASEGT. V was clipped by 1 base and J by 2 bases; unmatched bases: 11. The length of the CDR3 is 18 residues. The CDR3 spells CASSEGPQGMLGNQPQHF. CDR3 bases: TGTGCCAGCAGTGAAGGTCCACAGGGGATGCTAGGCAATCAGCCCCAGCATTTT.

The chain joins TRBV5-4 to TRBJ1-1, with a tentative D call TRBD1 (6 bases). The V gene's germline CDR1 is SGHNT and CDR2 YYREEE (reference sequence). V was shortened by 4 bases and J by 0 bases, with 13 bases between the two germline ends. This CDR3 is 15 amino acids long. CDR3 sequence: CASSHQTGMNTEAFF. CDR3 nucleotide sequence: TGTGCCAGCAGCCACCAAACAGGGATGAACACTGAAGCTTTCTTT.

V usage is TRBV18 and J usage is TRBJ2-7, with 10 bases matching TRBD2. Looked up from germline, CDR1 is KGHSH and CDR2 is LQKENI. This CDR3 comprises 15 residues. The ends lost 3 bases at V and 3 bases at J; junction bases unmatched: 5. The CDR3 protein is CASSPFTSGNYEQYF. The CDR3 region has the DNA TGTGCCAGCTCACCTTTTACTAGCGGGAACTACGAGCAGTACTTC. The variable domain in full, with the rest retrieved from reference TRBV18 and TRBJ2-7, is NAGVMQNPRHLVRRRGQEARLRCSPMKGHSHVYWYRQLPEEGLKFMVYLQKENIIDESGMPKERFSAEFPKEGPSILRIQQVVRGDSAAYFCASSPFTSGNYEQYFGPGTRLTVT.

This clonotype was picked up many times. V usage is TRBV28 and J usage is TRBJ2-7; D gene uncertain. Germline V gene lookup returns CDR1 MDHEN and CDR2 SYDVKM. Trimming stripped 1 base from V and 3 bases from J, with 16 bases between. The CDR3 runs to 16 residues. CDR3 DNA: TGTGCCAGCAGTTTATTCAGTCCAGATACTTACTACGAGCAGTACTTC. Amino acid sequence: CASSLFSPDTYYEQYF. Based on the CDR3 plus reference TRBV28 and TRBJ2-7, the full variable domain is DVKVTQSSRYLVKRTGEKVFLECVQDMDHENMFWYRQDPGLGLRLIYFSYDVKMKEKGDIPEGYSVSREKKERFSLILESASTNQTSMYLCASSLFSPDTYYEQYFGPGTRLTVT.

At least ten counts were recorded for this clonotype. The rearrangement links TRBV12-3 or TRBV12-4 to TRBJ1-3; 7 positions agree with TRBD1. J gave up 8 bases and V 6 bases, and 13 bases lay outside the gene matches. CDR3 length: 15 amino acids. In DNA form, the CDR3 reads TGTGCCAGCAGCCTGGACAGGATGAGGACGGACACCATATATTTT. Its translation is CASSLDRMRTDTIYF.

The sample holds a few counts of this clonotype. This chain joins TRBV27 and TRBJ2-2, with no clear D. CDR3 length equals 15 residues. With 6 bases removed from V and 2 bases from J, the gap between germline ends came to 13 bases. In germline, CDR1 is MNHEY, CDR2 SMNVEV (reference sequence). The CDR3 coding sequence is TGTGCCAGCAGGATTAGCCCTGCCAACACCGGGGAGCTGTTTTTT. The encoded protein is CASRISPANTGELFF.

This clonotype was picked up many times. This sequence joins TRBV5-1 and TRBJ2-5, with TRBD2 matching over 11 bases. Trimming removed 3 bases from V and 1 base from J; junction bases left unmatched: 5. The CDR3 is 16 amino acids. Per germline, CDR1 SGHRS and CDR2 YFSETQ. The CDR3 DNA is TGCGCCAGCAGCTCGTCGGGACTAGCGGTCCAAGAGACCCAGTACTTC. It encodes CASSSSGLAVQETQYF.

This clonotype was found many times. The V call is TRBV14, the J call TRBJ2-2; D is undetermined. CDR1 and CDR2 (germline): SGHDN, FVKESK. V gave up 1 base and J gave up 3 bases, with 3 bases separating them. The CDR3 extends over 13 amino acids. The CDR3 loop reads CASSQVDTGELFF. Here the CDR3 DNA reads TGTGCCAGCAGCCAAGTAGACACCGGGGAGCTGTTTTTT. Full variable domain (rest looked up from reference TRBV14 and TRBJ2-2): EAGVTQFPSHSVIEKGQTVTLRCDPISGHDNLYWYRRVMGKEIKFLLHFVKESKQDESGMPNNRFLAERTGGTYSTLKVQPAELEDSGVYFCASSQVDTGELFFGEGSRLTVL.

This clonotype was seen many times. The chain links TRBV29-1 to TRBJ1-2, with 7 bases matching TRBD1. This CDR3 has 13 amino acids. V was clipped by 3 bases and J by 4 bases; unmatched bases: 5. From germline, CDR1 is SQVTM and CDR2 ANQGSEA. The CDR3 DNA reads TGCAGCGTTGAGGGGACAGATTTCTATGGCTACACCTTC. It codes for CSVEGTDFYGYTF.

In its sample, this clonotype was seen many times. The rearrangement links TRBV29-1 to TRBJ1-2; D not resolved. Germline V gene lookup returns CDR1 SQVTM and CDR2 ANQGSEA. Trimming removed 5 bases at V and 1 base at J, with 5 bases between. This CDR3 region has 11 residues. CDR3 protein: CSVILNYGYTF. In nucleotides, the CDR3 is TGCAGCGTTATACTTAACTATGGCTACACCTTC.

This clonotype was detected many times. J is TRBJ2-7 and V is TRBV15, with D tentatively TRBD2 (6 bases). V was pared by 0 bases and J by 2 bases, with 11 bases between. Germline-derived CDR1 and CDR2 are LNHNV and YYDKDF (reference sequence). The CDR3 is 15 amino acids. The CDR3 DNA follows: TGTGCCACCAGCAGAGAGGGCGCGGGGACCTACGAGCAGTACTTC. It specifies CATSREGAGTYEQYF.

The sample holds many counts of this clonotype. CDR3 in amino acids: CASRQESSYNEQFF. In DNA form, the CDR3 reads TGCGCCAGCAGGCAGGAAAGCTCCTACAATGAGCAGTTCTTC. The chain links TRBV5-1 to TRBJ2-1; D uncertain. This CDR3 contains 14 residues. Trimming removed 5 bases at V and 0 bases at J, with 9 bases between. Germline V gene sequence: CDR1 SGHRS, CDR2 YFSETQ.

The table lists this clonotype with a few counts. The chain is built from TRBV20-1 and TRBJ2-2; TRBD2 agrees at 11 bases. Per the germline V gene, CDR1 is DFQATT and CDR2 is SNEGSKA (reference sequence). V dropped 6 bases and J dropped 2; count of bases not matched to a gene: 5. The CDR3 sequence is 15 residues long. In nucleotides, the CDR3 is TGCAGTGCGCCGACTAGCGGGACCAACACCGGGGAGCTGTTTTTT. Residues: CSAPTSGTNTGELFF.

This clonotype was recorded at least ten times. The rearrangement uses TRBV15 and TRBJ2-7; TRBD2 agrees at 11 bases. The trim removed 9 bases at V and 0 bases at J, leaving 4 bases unmatched. CDR1 LNHNV and CDR2 YYDKDF come from the germline V gene (reference sequence). This CDR3 has 14 amino acids. The CDR3 here is CATSGTSGSYEQYF. CDR3 nucleotide sequence: TGTGCCACATCCGGGACTAGCGGCTCCTACGAGCAGTACTTC.